The 23 T cell receptor beta chains below come from one sample, sequenced in a study of CD8 T cells in ankylosing spondylitis. TCRdb independently ran MiXCR on the 5' RACE reads; one entry per CDR3 protein. The data hold around 130,000 distinct CDR3 sequences, with about 6.5% observed a single time. The sample taken for sequencing was blood, either unsorted or a sorted T cell fraction (not recorded which). The origin of the receptors is a male donor with ankylosing spondylitis or in good health (not recorded which).

This clonotype has a count of ten or more. This chain uses TRBV7-3 with TRBJ2-2, with unresolved D. This CDR3 has 14 residues. CDR1 is SGHTA, CDR2 FQGTGA, per germline. V lost 5 bases, J lost 4 bases, and 11 bases lay in between. The CDR3 protein is CASSPLPTTGELFF. DNA of the CDR3: TGTGCCAGCAGCCCCCTTCCCACCACCGGGGAGCTGTTTTTT.

V usage is TRBV10-3 and J usage is TRBJ2-2; D gene unclear. The germline V and J ends were trimmed by 2 bases and 0 bases, with 7 bases remaining between them. The germline V gene encodes CDR1 ENHRY and CDR2 SYGVKD. The CDR3 spans 15 residues. CDR3: CAISETSANTGELFF. The CDR3 DNA sequence: TGTGCCATCAGTGAGACTTCCGCGAACACCGGGGAGCTGTTTTTT.

This clonotype has a count of ten or more. The chain carries TRBV28 and TRBJ2-7; possibly TRBD1 for D (5 bases). Germline values: CDR1 MDHEN, CDR2 SYDVKM. CDR3 size: 16 residues. Trimming left V 4 bases short and J 3 bases short, with 19 bases between. The CDR3 sequence: CASSSDSLGTHYEQYF. DNA for the CDR3: TGTGCCAGCAGTTCCGACAGCTTAGGAACTCACTACGAGCAGTACTTC.

This clonotype was counted many times. The CDR3 reads CASSPGTSEETQYF. The CDR3 DNA is TGTGCCAGCAGTCCTGGGACTAGCGAAGAGACCCAGTACTTC. The chain is built from TRBV27 and TRBJ2-5; 10 nucleotides align to TRBD2. The CDR3 extends over 14 amino acids. CDR1 and CDR2 from the germline V gene are MNHEY and SMNVEV (reference sequence). V was clipped by 5 bases and J by 3 bases; unmatched bases: 3.

Ten or more counts support this clonotype. This chain connects TRBV24-1 to TRBJ2-7; 8 nucleotides agree with TRBD2. This CDR3 comprises 17 residues. Trimming removed 3 bases from V and 3 bases from J; junction bases left unmatched: 12. CDR1 KGHDR and CDR2 SFDVKD come from the germline V gene. The CDR3 spells CATSDPPVSGSFYEQYF. The CDR3 DNA is TGTGCCACCAGTGATCCCCCGGTGAGCGGGAGTTTCTACGAGCAGTACTTC.

This clonotype was observed at least ten times. This chain joins TRBV5-1 and TRBJ2-1, with 7 bases aligning to TRBD1. CDR3 length equals 13 residues. V gave up 2 bases and J gave up 9 bases; unmatched junction bases: 5. Germline V lookup: CDR1 SGHRS, CDR2 YFSETQ. The CDR3 loop reads CASSFYRGFEQFF. CDR3 nucleotide sequence: TGCGCCAGCAGCTTCTACAGGGGATTTGAGCAGTTCTTC.

This clonotype was observed a handful of times. This chain links TRBV18 with TRBJ2-7; 8 nucleotides align to TRBD2. The CDR3 has 14 residues. Germline trimming cut 6 bases from V and 0 bases from J; bases unmatched to any gene: 4. Looked up from germline, CDR1 is KGHSH and CDR2 is LQKENI. The CDR3: CASSSGDSSYEQYF. CDR3 bases: TGTGCCAGCTCTAGCGGGGATAGCTCCTACGAGCAGTACTTC.

This clonotype was seen many times. The chain couples TRBV7-9 to TRBJ1-5; perhaps TRBD1 as D (5 bases). Trimming pared 1 base from V and 0 bases from J, leaving 10 bases between. Germline CDR1 SEHNR, CDR2 FQNEAQ (reference sequence). The CDR3 totals 16 residues. The CDR3 reads CASSLGGTGSNQPQHF. Here the CDR3 DNA reads TGTGCCAGCAGCTTAGGCGGGACGGGTAGCAATCAGCCCCAGCATTTT.

This clonotype occurred many times. The J gene is TRBJ1-4, the V gene TRBV7-2; D is uncertain. This CDR3 contains 14 residues. Trimming cost V 6 bases and J 5 bases, with 13 bases left between them. From germline, CDR1 is SGHTA and CDR2 FQGNSA. In nucleotides, the CDR3 is TGTGCCAGCAGGGCAAATACGGGGAATGAAAAACTGTTTTTT. Amino acid sequence: CASRANTGNEKLFF.

In its sample, this clonotype was seen many times. The CDR3 region is CSANPLATGSSEQYF. Here the CDR3 DNA reads TGCAGTGCTAACCCTCTTGCGACAGGTTCTTCCGAGCAGTACTTC. The V call is TRBV20-1, the J call TRBJ2-7; a weak D match, TRBD1 (6 bases). With 4 bases removed from V and 6 bases from J, the gap between germline ends came to 22 bases. The CDR3 has 15 amino acids. In germline, CDR1 is DFQATT, CDR2 SNEGSKA (reference sequence).

This clonotype showed up just a few times. The rearrangement uses TRBV20-1 and TRBJ2-2; either TRBD1 or TRBD2 may supply D (6 bases each). The CDR3 runs to 15 residues. V was clipped by 6 bases and J by 2 bases, with 16 bases between them. Looked up from germline, CDR1 is DFQATT and CDR2 is SNEGSKA (reference sequence). DNA for the CDR3: TGCAGTGCGTACAATGGGGGGACAAACACCGGGGAGCTGTTTTTT. Translating gives CSAYNGGTNTGELFF.

This clonotype has ten or more counts. The rearrangement uses TRBV29-1 and TRBJ2-2; 9 bases map to TRBD1. V lost 7 bases to trimming and J lost 6 bases; unmatched junction nucleotides: 9. The CDR3 is made up of 14 amino acids. CDR1 is SQVTM and CDR2 is ANQGSEA in the germline V gene. The CDR3: CSASGTGTAGELFF. DNA of the CDR3: TGCAGCGCCTCCGGGACAGGGACCGCCGGGGAGCTGTTTTTT.

This clonotype was seen many times. The chain joins TRBV6-5 to TRBJ1-2, with 7 bases that match TRBD1. CDR3 length: 16 residues. J gave up 5 bases and V 0 bases, and 9 bases lay outside the gene matches. Germline V lookup: CDR1 MNHEY, CDR2 SVGAGI. The CDR3 sequence is CASSYSRPETGYGYTF. The CDR3 nucleotides are TGTGCCAGCAGTTACTCGCGGCCAGAGACAGGGTATGGCTACACCTTC.

The V call is TRBV5-1, the J call TRBJ2-3; 9 nucleotides match TRBD2. The CDR3 runs to 17 residues. The V and J ends lost 3 bases and 5 bases, in that order; junction bases with no gene match: 13. CDR1 is SGHRS, CDR2 YFSETQ, per germline. CDR3 protein: CASSWARERGAGDTQYF. The CDR3 nucleotides are TGCGCCAGCAGCTGGGCTAGGGAGCGGGGGGCCGGAGATACGCAGTATTTT.

Many counts were recorded for this clonotype. This chain joins TRBV5-1 and TRBJ2-5; no clear D gene. The germline CDR1 and CDR2 sequences are SGHRS and YFSETQ. The CDR3 runs to 15 residues. Trimming stripped 0 bases from V and 4 bases from J, with 13 bases between. The CDR3 is CASSLANLPPETQYF. CDR3 sequence (DNA): TGCGCCAGCAGCTTGGCGAACCTTCCCCCAGAGACCCAGTACTTC.

This clonotype came up a few times. The chain joins TRBV10-3 to TRBJ2-7, with 13 bases lining up with TRBD2. Germline V gene data show CDR1 as ENHRY and CDR2 as SYGVKD. This CDR3 is built from 16 residues. Trimming cost V 5 bases and J 0 bases; bases outside gene matches: 4. CDR3 sequence reads: CAISQGLAGLSYEQYF. The CDR3 nucleotides are TGTGCCATCAGTCAGGGACTAGCGGGGCTCTCCTACGAGCAGTACTTC.

This clonotype occurred many times. This chain uses TRBV5-1 with TRBJ1-1; unclear D gene. The CDR3 consists of 15 residues. Germline values: CDR1 SGHRS, CDR2 YFSETQ. V lost 4 bases and J 1 base, leaving 14 bases between the germline ends. CDR3 nucleotide sequence: TGCGCCAGCAGCGGGCAACATGTGGGGAACACTGAAGCTTTCTTT. This translates into CASSGQHVGNTEAFF. The full variable domain, with the rest looked up from reference TRBV5-1 and TRBJ1-1, is KAGVTQTPRYLIKTRGQQVTLSCSPISGHRSVSWYQQTPGQGLQFLFEYFSETQRNKGNFPGRFSGRQFSNSRSEMNVSTLELGDSALYLCASSGQHVGNTEAFFGQGTRLTVV.

This clonotype occurred many times. The chain has TRBV13 and TRBJ2-1; 9 bases line up with TRBD1. Germline CDR1 and CDR2: PRHDT and FYEKMQ (reference sequence). The ends lost 4 bases at V and 6 bases at J; junction bases unmatched: 4. The CDR3 length is 14 residues. This CDR3 is CASSSTGGSNEQFF. CDR3 sequence (DNA): TGTGCCAGCAGCTCGACAGGGGGTAGCAATGAGCAGTTCTTC.

This clonotype came up many times. The CDR3, as DNA: TGTGCCAGCAGCTCAGTCCAGGGATATACCTACGAGCAGTACTTC. Translation gives CASSSVQGYTYEQYF. V gene TRBV7-9 combines with J gene TRBJ2-7, with D possibly being TRBD1 (5 bases). The CDR3 totals 15 residues. CDR1 and CDR2 from the germline V gene are SEHNR and FQNEAQ (reference sequence). V lost 4 bases, J lost 2 bases, and 15 bases lay in between.

This clonotype was observed many times. The chain uses TRBV4-3 and TRBJ1-4, with unresolved D. The germline V and J ends were trimmed by 0 bases and 7 bases, with 15 bases remaining between them. Germline CDR1 and CDR2: LGHNA and YSLEER. This CDR3 has 16 residues. The CDR3 reads CASSQDIRGKGEKLFF. The CDR3 DNA sequence: TGCGCCAGCAGCCAAGATATCCGGGGAAAAGGTGAAAAACTGTTTTTT.

The CDR3 bases are TGTGCCAGCAGTGACCGGCCAGGGAACACCGGGGAGCTGTTTTTT. This codes for CASSDRPGNTGELFF. J is TRBJ2-2 and V is TRBV6-4; D is unclear. CDR3 length: 15 amino acids. The germline V gene has CDR1 MRHNA and CDR2 SNTAGT. The V and J ends lost 2 bases and 1 base respectively, with 8 bases between them.

In its sample, this clonotype was seen once. This sequence joins TRBV21-1 and TRBJ2-1; TRBD2 is the table's D call and was not checked against the DNA. TRBV21-1 is designated a pseudogene. CDR3 size: 17 residues. The CDR3 spells CASSKVRAGENYNEQFF. CDR3 sequence (DNA): TGTGCCAGCAGCAAAGTGCGAGCGGGAGAGAACTACAATGAGCAGTTCTTC.

This clonotype was detected once. The chain has TRBV5-1 and TRBJ1-4; D uncertain. This CDR3 is 14 amino acids long. V was shortened by 6 bases and J by 2 bases, with 11 bases between the two germline ends. From germline, CDR1 is SGHRS and CDR2 YFSETQ. The CDR3 coding sequence is TGCGCCAGCAAATCAGGCTCGACTAATGAAAAACTGTTTTTT. It codes for CASKSGSTNEKLFF. Full variable domain (outside the CDR3, taken from reference TRBV5-1 and TRBJ1-4): KAGVTQTPRYLIKTRGQQVTLSCSPISGHRSVSWYQQTPGQGLQFLFEYFSETQRNKGNFPGRFSGRQFSNSRSEMNVSTLELGDSALYLCASKSGSTNEKLFFGSGTQLSVL.